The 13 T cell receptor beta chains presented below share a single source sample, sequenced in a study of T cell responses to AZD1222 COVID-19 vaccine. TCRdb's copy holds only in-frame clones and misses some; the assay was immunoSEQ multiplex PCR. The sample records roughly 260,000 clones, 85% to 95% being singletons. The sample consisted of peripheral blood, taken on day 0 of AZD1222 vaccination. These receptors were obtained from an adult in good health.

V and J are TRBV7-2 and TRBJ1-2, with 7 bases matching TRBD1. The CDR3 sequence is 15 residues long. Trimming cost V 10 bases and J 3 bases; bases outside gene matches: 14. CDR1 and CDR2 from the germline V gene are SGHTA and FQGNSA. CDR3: CATLGQGENDYGYTF. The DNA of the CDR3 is TGTGCCACCCTAGGGCAGGGGGAGAATGACTATGGCTACACCTTC.

The CDR3 DNA is TGCGCCAGCAGCTTGCGGTCCGCTGGCGATGAGCAGTTCTTC. As protein: CASSLRSAGDEQFF. The rearrangement joins TRBV5-1 to TRBJ2-1; the D is unclear. V lost 1 base and J lost 8, with 13 bases in between. From germline, CDR1 is SGHRS and CDR2 YFSETQ. CDR3 size: 14 residues.

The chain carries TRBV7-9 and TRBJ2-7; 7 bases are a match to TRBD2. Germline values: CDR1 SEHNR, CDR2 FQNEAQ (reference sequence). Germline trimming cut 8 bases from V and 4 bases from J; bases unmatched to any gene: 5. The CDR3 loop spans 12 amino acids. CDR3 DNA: TGTGCCAGCTCGGACGGGGGGTACGAGCAGTACTTC. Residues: CASSDGGYEQYF.

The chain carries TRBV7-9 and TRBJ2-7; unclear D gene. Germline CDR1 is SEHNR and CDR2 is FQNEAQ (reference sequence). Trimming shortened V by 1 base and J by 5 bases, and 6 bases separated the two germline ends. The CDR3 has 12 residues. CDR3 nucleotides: TGTGCCAGCAGCTTAGGACGCGACGAGCAGTACTTC. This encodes CASSLGRDEQYF.

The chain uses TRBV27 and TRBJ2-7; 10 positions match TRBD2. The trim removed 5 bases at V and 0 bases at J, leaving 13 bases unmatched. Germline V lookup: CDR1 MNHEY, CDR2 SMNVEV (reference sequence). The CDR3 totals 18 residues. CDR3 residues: CASSPPEGLAGDSYEQYF. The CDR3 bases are TGTGCCAGCAGTCCCCCGGAGGGCCTAGCGGGAGACTCCTACGAGCAGTACTTC.

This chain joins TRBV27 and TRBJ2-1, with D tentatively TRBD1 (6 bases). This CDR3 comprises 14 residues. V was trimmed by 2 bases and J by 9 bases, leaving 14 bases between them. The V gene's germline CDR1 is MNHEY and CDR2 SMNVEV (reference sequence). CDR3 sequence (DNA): TGTGCCAGCAGTTTAGCAGAGGGGGTGGGTGAGCAGTTCTTC. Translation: CASSLAEGVGEQFF.

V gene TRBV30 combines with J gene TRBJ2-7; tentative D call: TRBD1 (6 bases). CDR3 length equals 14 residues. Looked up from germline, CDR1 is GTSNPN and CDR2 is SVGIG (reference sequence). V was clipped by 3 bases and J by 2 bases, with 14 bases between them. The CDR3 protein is CAWRMDSTPYEQYF. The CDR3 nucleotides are TGTGCCTGGAGGATGGACAGCACACCCTACGAGCAGTACTTC.

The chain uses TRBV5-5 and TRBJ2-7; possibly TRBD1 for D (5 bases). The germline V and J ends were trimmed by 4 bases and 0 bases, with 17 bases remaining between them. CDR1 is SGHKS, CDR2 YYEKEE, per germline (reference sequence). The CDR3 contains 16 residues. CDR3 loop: CASSRTGQGVSYEQYF. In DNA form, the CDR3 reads TGTGCCAGCAGCAGAACCGGACAAGGTGTCTCCTACGAGCAGTACTTC.

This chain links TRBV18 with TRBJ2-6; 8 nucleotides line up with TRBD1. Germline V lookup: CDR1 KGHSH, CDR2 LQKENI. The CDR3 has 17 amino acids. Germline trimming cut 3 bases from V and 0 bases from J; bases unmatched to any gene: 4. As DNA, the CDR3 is TGTGCCAGCTCACCCGGACAGGGAACCTCTGGGGCCAACGTCCTGACTTTC. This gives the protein CASSPGQGTSGANVLTF.

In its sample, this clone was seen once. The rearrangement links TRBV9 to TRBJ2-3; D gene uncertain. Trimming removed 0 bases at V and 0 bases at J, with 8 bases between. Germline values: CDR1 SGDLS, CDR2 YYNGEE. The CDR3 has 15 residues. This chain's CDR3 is CASSVAPSSTDTQYF. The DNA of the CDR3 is TGTGCCAGCAGCGTAGCTCCCAGTAGCACAGATACGCAGTATTTT.

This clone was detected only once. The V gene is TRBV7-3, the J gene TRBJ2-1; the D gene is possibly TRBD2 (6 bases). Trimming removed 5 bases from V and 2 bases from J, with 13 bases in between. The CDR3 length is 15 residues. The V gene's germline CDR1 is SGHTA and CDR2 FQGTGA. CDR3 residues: CASSQGLHAYNEQFF. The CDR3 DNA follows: TGTGCCAGCAGCCAGGGACTTCACGCCTACAATGAGCAGTTCTTC.

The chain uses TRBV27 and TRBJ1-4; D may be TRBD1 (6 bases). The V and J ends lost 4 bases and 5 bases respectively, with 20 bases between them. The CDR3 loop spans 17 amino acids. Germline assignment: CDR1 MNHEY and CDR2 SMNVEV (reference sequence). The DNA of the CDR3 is TGTGCCAGCAGTTCCCCGGTGAGGGGGGGCTTGAATGAAAAACTGTTTTTT. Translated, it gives CASSSPVRGGLNEKLFF.

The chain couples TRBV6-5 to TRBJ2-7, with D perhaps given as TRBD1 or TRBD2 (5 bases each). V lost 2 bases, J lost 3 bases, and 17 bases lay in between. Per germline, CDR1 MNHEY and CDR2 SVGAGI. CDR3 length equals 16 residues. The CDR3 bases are TGTGCCAGCAGTTACACCGTCGGGGCCCCCCACTACGAGCAGTACTTC. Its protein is CASSYTVGAPHYEQYF.